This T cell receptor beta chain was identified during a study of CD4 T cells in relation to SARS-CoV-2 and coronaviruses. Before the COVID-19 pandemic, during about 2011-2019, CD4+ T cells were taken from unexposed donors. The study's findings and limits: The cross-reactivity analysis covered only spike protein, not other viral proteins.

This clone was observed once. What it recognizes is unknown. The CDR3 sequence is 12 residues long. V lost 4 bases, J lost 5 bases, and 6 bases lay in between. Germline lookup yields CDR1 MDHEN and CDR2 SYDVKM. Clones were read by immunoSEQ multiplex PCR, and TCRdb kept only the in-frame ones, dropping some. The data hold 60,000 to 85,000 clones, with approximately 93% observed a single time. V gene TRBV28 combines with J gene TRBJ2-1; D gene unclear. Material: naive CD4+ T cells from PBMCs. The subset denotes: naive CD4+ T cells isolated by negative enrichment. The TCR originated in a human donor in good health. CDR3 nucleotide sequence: TGTGCCAGCAGTTCGGCCAACAATGAGCAGTTCTTC. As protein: CASSSANNEQFF.